The source of this TCR beta chain is a study of early T cells in non-severe SARS-CoV-2 infection. TCRdb reanalysed the 5' RACE reads using MiXCR and keeps one entry per CDR3 protein. Here the sample spans 25,000 to 30,000 distinct CDR3 sequences, roughly 4% being singletons. This clonotype was seen ten or more times. Germline assignment: CDR1 SGHTA and CDR2 FQGNSA. V was cut by 1 base and J by 0 bases, with 15 bases left in between. The CDR3 spans 17 residues. V gene TRBV7-2 combines with J gene TRBJ1-2; D is unresolved. The specimen sequenced was whole blood. The sequence was obtained from an adult who was a healthcare worker with PCR-confirmed SARS-CoV-2 infection or an uninfected control (not recorded which). The CDR3 spells CASSLGRGPGTNYGYTF. The CDR3 DNA reads as TGTGCCAGCAGCTTAGGCAGAGGGCCGGGGACTAACTATGGCTACACCTTC. Complete variable domain (other parts from reference TRBV7-2 and TRBJ1-2): GAGVSQSPSNKVTEKGKDVELRCDPISGHTALYWYRQSLGQGLEFLIYFQGNSAPDKSGLPSDRFSAERTGGSVSTLTIQRTQQEDSAVYLCASSLGRGPGTNYGYTFGSGTRLTVV.